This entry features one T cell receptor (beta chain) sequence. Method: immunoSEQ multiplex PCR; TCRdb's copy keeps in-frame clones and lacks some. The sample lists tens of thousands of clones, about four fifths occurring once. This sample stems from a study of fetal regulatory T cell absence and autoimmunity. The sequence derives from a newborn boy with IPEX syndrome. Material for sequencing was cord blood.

The CDR3 nucleotides are TGCACCAGCAGCCAAGACCCCCCACTAGGAAAGGGCACAGATACGCAGTATTTT. Its protein product is CTSSQDPPLGKGTDTQYF. The chain links TRBV1 to TRBJ2-3; the table's D gene call, TRBD2, was not cross checked with the DNA. TRBV1 is flagged as a pseudogene. The CDR3 contains 18 residues.